What follows are 9 T cell receptor beta chains derived from one specimen sequenced in a study of PD-L1 blockade in urothelial cancer. Time point meaning: pretreatment peripheral blood. Generated by immunoSEQ multiplex PCR, the TCRdb table keeps only in-frame clones and is missing some. The sample records under 40,000 clones, roughly 80% being singletons. The sequenced sample was PBMCs, obtained around atezolizumab (anti-PD-L1) treatment. Receptor source: a man aged 55-75 years with urothelial cancer.

The chain joins TRBV18 to TRBJ2-5, with D unclear. Trimming left V 4 bases short and J 4 bases short, with 13 bases between. The germline V gene encodes CDR1 KGHSH and CDR2 LQKENI. The CDR3 runs to 14 residues. This CDR3 reads CASSRVSDGETQYF. The CDR3 DNA follows: TGTGCCAGCTCACGGGTGAGCGACGGAGAGACCCAGTACTTC. The variable domain in full, completed from reference TRBV18 and TRBJ2-5, reads NAGVMQNPRHLVRRRGQEARLRCSPMKGHSHVYWYRQLPEEGLKFMVYLQKENIIDESGMPKERFSAEFPKEGPSILRIQQVVRGDSAAYFCASSRVSDGETQYFGPGTRLLVL.

The chain recombines TRBV7-9 with TRBJ1-4; tentative D call: TRBD1 (5 bases). V was shortened by 5 bases and J by 2 bases, with 24 bases between the two germline ends. CDR3 size: 19 residues. From germline, CDR1 is SEHNR and CDR2 FQNEAQ (reference sequence). CDR3 sequence (DNA): TGTGCCAGCAGCCCCCTTCCCGGTCCGGGGGGTATGACTAATGAAAAACTGTTTTTT. Its translation: CASSPLPGPGGMTNEKLFF.

The gene calls are TRBV10-1 and TRBJ1-4; 10 bases are shared with TRBD1. V gave up 0 bases and J gave up 10 bases; unmatched junction bases: 5. Germline V lookup: CDR1 WNHNN, CDR2 SYGVQD (reference sequence). CDR3 length: 15 amino acids. The CDR3 bases are TGCGCCAGCAGTGAGTCCGGGACAGGGGTTAGAAAACTGTTTTTT. Its protein is CASSESGTGVRKLFF.

V usage is TRBV5-4 and J usage is TRBJ1-2; D remains unclear. Trimming stripped 4 bases from V and 8 bases from J, with 12 bases between. The germline V gene encodes CDR1 SGHNT and CDR2 YYREEE (reference sequence). This CDR3 region has 12 residues. The CDR3 reads CASSLSSTGYTF. CDR3 sequence (DNA): TGTGCCAGCAGCCTTAGTTCGACAGGCTACACCTTC.

The gene calls are TRBV19 and TRBJ1-1; TRBD1 matches 7 bases. The CDR3 is 14 residues long. Germline V gives CDR1 LNHDA, CDR2 SQIVND (reference sequence). Losses at the gene ends were 7 bases for V and 4 bases for J; bases not matched to a gene: 9. DNA for the CDR3: TGTGCCAGTAAACTAGACAGGGAAGGCACTGAAGCTTTCTTT. Translation gives CASKLDREGTEAFF.

Details on this clone: Compared with germline, one end of the junction differs, possibly owing to a read error. This chain joins TRBV28 and TRBJ2-7, with D maybe TRBD2 (5 bases). The CDR3 runs 12 residues. CDR1 is MDHEN and CDR2 is SYDVKM in the germline V gene. For the CDR3, the DNA is TGTGCCAGCAGTCCTTATGGCACCCAGGCGGGCTTC. Its protein is CASSPYGTQAGF. Full variable domain (missing parts from reference TRBV28 and TRBJ2-7): DVKVTQSSRYLVKRTGEKVFLECVQDMDHENMFWYRQDPGLGLRLIYFSYDVKMKEKGDIPEGYSVSREKKERFSLILESASTNQTSMYLCASSPYGTQAGFGPGTRLTVT.

The chain combines TRBV15 with TRBJ2-4; D is perhaps TRBD1 (6 bases). The V gene lost 0 bases and the J gene lost 3 bases, with 15 bases spanning the gap. The CDR3 is 17 amino acids. Germline V CDR1 and CDR2: LNHNV, YYDKDF (reference sequence). Here the CDR3 DNA reads TGTGCCACCAGCAGAGATGTTGGGGGCGCGGTCAAAAACATTCAGTACTTC. It specifies CATSRDVGGAVKNIQYF.

The rearrangement links TRBV5-6 to TRBJ1-1; D perhaps matches TRBD1 (6 bases). Trimming shortened V by 3 bases and J by 7 bases, and 22 bases separated the two germline ends. This CDR3 spans 16 amino acids. Germline V CDR1 and CDR2: SGHDT, YYEEEE. The CDR3 DNA is TGTGCCAGCAGCTCCTCATACAGGGCCTTCCCCTATGAAGCTTTCTTT. Its translation: CASSSSYRAFPYEAFF. The full variable domain, its missing parts supplied by reference TRBV5-6 and TRBJ1-1, is DAGVTQSPTHLIKTRGQQVTLRCSPKSGHDTVSWYQQALGQGPQFIFQYYEEEERQRGNFPDRFSGHQFPNYSSELNVNALLLGDSALYLCASSSSYRAFPYEAFFGQGTRLTVV.

The gene calls are TRBV7-9 and TRBJ1-1; D possibly corresponds to TRBD1 (5 bases). Germline V CDR1 and CDR2: SEHNR, FQNEAQ (reference sequence). The CDR3 loop spans 13 amino acids. The V gene lost 5 bases and the J gene lost 6 bases, with 13 bases spanning the gap. The CDR3: CASSLGRVPEAFF. The CDR3 DNA is TGTGCCAGCAGCCTGGGCAGGGTTCCTGAAGCTTTCTTT. The whole variable domain, remainder taken from reference TRBV7-9 and TRBJ1-1, is DTGVSQNPRHKITKRGQNVTFRCDPISEHNRLYWYRQTLGQGPEFLTYFQNEAQLEKSRLLSDRFSAERPKGSFSTLEIQRTEQGDSAMYLCASSLGRVPEAFFGQGTRLTVV.